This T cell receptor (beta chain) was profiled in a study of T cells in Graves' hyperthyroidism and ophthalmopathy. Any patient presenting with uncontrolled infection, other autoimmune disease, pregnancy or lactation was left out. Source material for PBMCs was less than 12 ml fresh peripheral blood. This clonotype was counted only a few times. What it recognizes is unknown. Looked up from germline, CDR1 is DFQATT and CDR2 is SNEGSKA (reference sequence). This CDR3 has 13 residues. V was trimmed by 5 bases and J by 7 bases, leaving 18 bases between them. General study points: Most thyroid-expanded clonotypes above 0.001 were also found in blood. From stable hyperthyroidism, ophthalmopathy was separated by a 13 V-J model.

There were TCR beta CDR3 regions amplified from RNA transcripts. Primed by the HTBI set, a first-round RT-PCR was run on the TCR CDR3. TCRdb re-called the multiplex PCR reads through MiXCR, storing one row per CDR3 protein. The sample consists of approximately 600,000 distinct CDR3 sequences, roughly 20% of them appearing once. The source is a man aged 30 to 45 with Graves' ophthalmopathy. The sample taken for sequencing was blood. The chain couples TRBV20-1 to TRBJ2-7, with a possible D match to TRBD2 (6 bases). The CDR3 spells CSAAVEGLREQYF. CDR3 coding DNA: TGCAGTGCTGCCGTGGAGGGGTTAAGGGAGCAGTACTTC.